This T cell receptor beta chain was found in a study of T cell clonality in common variable immunodeficiency. Study-level findings and limits: Fewer deletions and N-nucleotide insertions were reportedly seen in common variable immunodeficiency TCR beta sequences. Repertoire-complication correlations in CVID were limited by patient heterogeneity. T cell subpopulation sequencing would be needed to explain CVID clonality. CVID subjects shared fewer TCRbeta clones than healthy controls did.

This clone was seen ten or more times. What it recognizes is unknown. The read gets to within 3 residues of the CDR3 end, and the germline J gene fills in the rest. With V trimmed by 8 bases and J by 3 bases, 4 bases remained unmatched. The CDR3 length is 14 residues. The V gene's germline CDR1 is SEHNR and CDR2 FQNEAQ (reference sequence). Method: immunoSEQ multiplex PCR; TCRdb's copy keeps in-frame clones and lacks some. Altogether roughly 40,000 clones were found in the sample, and no singletons occur. The source material was peripheral blood mononuclear cells. The genes are TRBV7-9 and TRBJ2-2; TRBD1 agrees at 9 bases. The clonotype comes from a person aged 18 to 69 in good health. This CDR3 is CASRDRDYTGELFF. The covered CDR3 bases are TGTGCCAGCCGGGACAGGGACTACACCGGGGAG.